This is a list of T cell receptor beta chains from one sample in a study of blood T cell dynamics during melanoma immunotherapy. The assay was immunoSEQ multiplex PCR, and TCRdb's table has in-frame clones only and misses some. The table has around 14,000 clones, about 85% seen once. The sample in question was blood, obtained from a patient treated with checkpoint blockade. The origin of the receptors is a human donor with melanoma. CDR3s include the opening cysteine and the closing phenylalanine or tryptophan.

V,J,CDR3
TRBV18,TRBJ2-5,CASSPRKDRVETQYF
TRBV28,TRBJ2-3,CASSLIAGEYTDTQYF
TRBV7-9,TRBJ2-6,CASTSPGEAGANVLTF
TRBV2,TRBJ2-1,CASKFGTGFRNEQFF
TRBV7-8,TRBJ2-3,CASSQGQEGQGSDF
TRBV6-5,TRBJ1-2,CASSRTGIYGYTF
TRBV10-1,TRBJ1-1,CASRAQLNTEAFF
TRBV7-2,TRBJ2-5,CASSLLGGGLVETQYF
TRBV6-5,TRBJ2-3,CASSRGTPTDTQYF
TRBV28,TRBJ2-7,CASSLVTGGASEQYF
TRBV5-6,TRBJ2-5,CASSLDVGWTYQETQYF
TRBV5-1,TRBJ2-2,CASSLTSRGGSTGELFF
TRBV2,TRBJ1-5,CASRGQLNQPQHF
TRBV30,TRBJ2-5,CACQPGETQYF
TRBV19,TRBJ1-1,CAVGGNTEAFF
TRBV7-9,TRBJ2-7,CASSLQLEQYF
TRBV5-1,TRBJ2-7,CASSLEGGQIYEQYF
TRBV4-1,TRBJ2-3,CASSHPPEADTQYF
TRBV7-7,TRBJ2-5,CASSQAGTREETQYF
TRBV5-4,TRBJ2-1,CASSTAVDNEQFF
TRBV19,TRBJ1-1,CASSMRGPVTEAFF
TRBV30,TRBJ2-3,CAWSVGVSDTQYF
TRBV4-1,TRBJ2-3,CASSQDWHPTGDADTQYF
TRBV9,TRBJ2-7,CASSVGPGGEGPYEQYF
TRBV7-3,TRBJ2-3,CASSLGTQSDTQYF
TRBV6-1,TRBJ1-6,CASSILDSSPLHF
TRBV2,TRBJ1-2,CASSERGMGGYTF
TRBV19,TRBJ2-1,CASSRDRVGNEQFF
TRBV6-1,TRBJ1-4,CASRRGNNEKLFF
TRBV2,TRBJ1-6,CASSDATSNNSPLHF
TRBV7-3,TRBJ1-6,CASSPGPNSPLHF
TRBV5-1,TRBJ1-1,CASSLLGRDTEAFF
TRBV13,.,CASSRGHRTYEQYF
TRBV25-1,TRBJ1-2,CASSDWGQGARGYTF
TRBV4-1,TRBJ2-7,CASSPHEGRYEQYF
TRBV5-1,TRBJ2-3,CASSQGSADTQYF
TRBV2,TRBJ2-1,CASTRDRGYNEQFF
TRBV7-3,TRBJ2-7,CASSLVVHTYEQYF
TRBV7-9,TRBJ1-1,CASSPGKGALKAFF
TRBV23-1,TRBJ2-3,CASSHQQGARLDTQYF